This T cell receptor (beta chain) was sequenced during a study of naive and memory T cell subsets (dated by TCRdb to the late 2010s). For context, the study as a whole: According to the figure summarizing the samples, there were ten or so blood donors, 7 tuberculin skin test biopsies and 3 saline control biopsies. PCR2 was typically performed as a SYBR Green qPCR that was stopped at a set threshold, although end-point PCR (around 6 cycles) could be used instead for low-input samples. The paper's findings and limits, for the study overall: The RNA-based method was acknowledged as potentially sensitive to TCR transcript changes with T cell activation and differentiation.

The germline V gene sets CDR1 to SGHRS and CDR2 to YFSETQ. From V the trimming removes 4 bases and from J it removes 5 bases, while the gene matches leave 10 bases of the junction unaccounted for. The CDR3 runs 15 residues from the cysteine to the phenylalanine. Only CDR3 DNA is held: 45 bases, read in frame from base 1. The study described a robust, sensitive protocol for amplifying, sequencing and analyzing TCRs, using 3' ligation of a UMI-containing oligonucleotide to TCR cDNA. For whole blood analysis, approximately 2.5 ml of peripheral blood was collected from healthy adult volunteers into Tempus tubes, and RNA was extracted following the manufacturer's instructions. Total RNA was used without cell sorting and was treated with RQ1 DNase before reverse transcription, with a target input of roughly 1 to 1,100 ng. To check how robust the pipeline was in samples where T cells make up a minority population, libraries were built from skin biopsies and whole blood.

Libraries came from 5' RACE. The ligated cDNA was amplified by four rounds of PCR, in which nested alpha and beta constant region primers were used together with the SP2 primer. For the blood and skin samples, TCR RNA was reverse transcribed with SuperScript IV using primers for the alpha and beta constant regions. Using T4 RNA ligase 1, an oligonucleotide carrying both the Illumina SP2 primer and a UMI was ligated onto the 3' end of the cDNA. The 12-nucleotide UMI was composed of two random hexamers separated by an eight-base spacer, which was included to prevent hairpin formation. From the second PCR onward, the TCR alpha and beta chain libraries were handled separately, and dual indexing was used for multiplexing. After pooling, the indexed libraries were analyzed by capillary electrophoresis and sequenced on either an Illumina MiSeq or NextSeq. PhiX DNA at about 5-7.5% was added to the libraries to raise base diversity and improve cluster recognition. For the original study's pipeline: UMIs were extracted from read 2 by Demultiplexor and combined with the TCR sequence from read 1, and reads were split according to sample indices. V and J genes and V-J junctions were identified by Decombinator, which gave every TCR a five-part identifier that included V and J deletions. Collapsinator used UMIs to correct sequencing errors and PCR amplification heterogeneity, yielding UMI-based abundance per TCR. CDR3Translator turned identifiers into nucleotide sequence, translated the nucleotide sequence into amino acids, and pulled out CDR3 regions based on terminal motifs. After normalization to the amount of input RNA, error-corrected alpha and beta TCR counts from blood and skin were compared. The public reads were quality trimmed at Q25 with fastp and then assembled into clones with MiXCR by TCRdb, keeping productive beta chains. Here each entry gathers all rows of one CDR3 protein and keeps the most common genes and DNA. These V and J calls derive from TCRdb rather than the authors' analysis. The table for this sample lists 50,000 to 65,000 distinct CDR3 sequences; 7.6% of them were counted only once. 9% to 10% of the sample lies in the top ten.

This clonotype came up a few times. Which antigen it targets is not known. Per-base quality was not reported, and no clone a single base away is much larger than it. The chain couples TRBV5-1 to TRBJ2-7, with 9 bases matching TRBD1. This TCR derives from a female donor in good health. The CDR3 is CASSLDGQGIDEQYF. The nucleotides read TGCGCCAGCAGCCTCGACGGACAGGGGATCGACGAGCAGTACTTC.